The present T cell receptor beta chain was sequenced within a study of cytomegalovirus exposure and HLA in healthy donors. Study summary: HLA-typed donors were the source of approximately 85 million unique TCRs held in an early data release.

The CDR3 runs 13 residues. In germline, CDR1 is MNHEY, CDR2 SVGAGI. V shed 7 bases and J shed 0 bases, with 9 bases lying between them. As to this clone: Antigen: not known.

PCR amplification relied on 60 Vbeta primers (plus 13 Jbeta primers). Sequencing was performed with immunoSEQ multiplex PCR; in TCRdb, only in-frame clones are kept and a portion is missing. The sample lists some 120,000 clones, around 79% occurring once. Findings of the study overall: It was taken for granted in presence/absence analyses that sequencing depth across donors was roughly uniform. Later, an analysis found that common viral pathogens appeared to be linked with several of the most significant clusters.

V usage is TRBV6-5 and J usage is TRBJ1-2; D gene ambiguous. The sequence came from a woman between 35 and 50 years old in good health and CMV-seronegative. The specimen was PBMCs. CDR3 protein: CASIGTANYGYTF. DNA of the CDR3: TGTGCCAGCATCGGCACAGCTAACTATGGCTACACCTTC.